Below, 24 T cell receptor beta chains from the same sample are listed, as sequenced in a study of CD8 T cells in Susac syndrome. Random hexamers were used to reverse transcribe an amount of about 0.45 to 1 ug RNA. TCRdb re-analysed the immunoSEQ multiplex PCR reads in MiXCR, keeping a single row per CDR3 protein. This sample yields some 130,000 distinct CDR3 sequences, of which approximately 95% are seen a single time; approximately 0.17% belongs to the top ten. Sequences were obtained from CD8+ T cells from PBMCs. The origin of the receptors is a human donor with Susac syndrome.

The rearrangement links TRBV6-2 or TRBV6-3 to TRBJ2-3; D is possibly TRBD2 (5 bases). Trimming pared 0 bases from V and 4 bases from J, leaving 11 bases between. The germline V gene encodes CDR1 MNHEY and CDR2 SVGEGT. CDR3 length: 15 residues. Here the CDR3 reads CASSYSGLGADTQYF. The CDR3 nucleotides read TGTGCCAGCAGTTACTCGGGATTGGGAGCAGATACGCAGTATTTT.

V is TRBV29-1 and J is TRBJ1-1, with D possibly being TRBD1 (5 bases). Germline CDR1 and CDR2: SQVTM and ANQGSEA. This CDR3 contains 12 residues. The germline V and J ends were trimmed by 3 bases and 3 bases, with 8 bases remaining between them. The CDR3, as DNA: TGCAGCGTTGAGGGGCCGGACACTGAAGCTTTCTTT. It is translated as CSVEGPDTEAFF.

The V gene is TRBV9, the J gene TRBJ2-1; a weak D match, TRBD2 (6 bases). The germline gives CDR1 SGDLS, CDR2 YYNGEE. There are 13 residues in the CDR3. Trimming left V 6 bases short and J 8 bases short, with 15 bases between. The CDR3 DNA sequence: TGTGCCAGCACCCTATCTAGCGCGGATGAGCAGTTCTTC. As protein: CASTLSSADEQFF.

The chain is built from TRBV10-3 and TRBJ2-1; 9 bases agree with TRBD1. Germline V gene sequence: CDR1 ENHRY, CDR2 SYGVKD. The CDR3 spans 15 residues. Losses at the gene ends were 4 bases for V and 8 bases for J; bases not matched to a gene: 9. In DNA, the CDR3 is TGTGCCATCAGTGCCGGGACAGGGTTTGTAGATGAGCAGTTCTTC. Translation gives CAISAGTGFVDEQFF.

The CDR3 protein is CASSPLGGEYNEQFF. Written as DNA, the CDR3 is TGCGCCAGCAGCCCTCTAGGGGGAGAATACAATGAGCAGTTCTTC. The chain uses TRBV4-1 and TRBJ2-1; D perhaps matches TRBD1 (6 bases). V lost 4 bases and J lost 4, with 14 bases in between. CDR3 size: 15 residues. Germline V CDR1 and CDR2: MGHRA, YSYEKL.

This clonotype was recorded only once. The V gene is TRBV7-2, the J gene TRBJ2-7; D might be TRBD2 (6 bases). The germline V gene has CDR1 SGHTA and CDR2 FQGNSA. With 4 bases removed from V and 4 bases from J, the gap between germline ends came to 14 bases. The CDR3 covers 14 residues. The CDR3: CASSSAGRKYEQYF. CDR3 sequence (DNA): TGTGCCAGCAGCTCCGCAGGGAGGAAGTACGAGCAGTACTTC.

V and J are TRBV2 and TRBJ2-1; 11 bases align to TRBD2. The CDR3 extends over 14 amino acids. J lost 6 bases, V lost 6 bases, and 4 bases had no gene match. The germline CDR1 and CDR2 sequences are SNHLY and FYNNEI. The CDR3 sequence is CASSGLAGINEQFF. For the CDR3, the DNA is TGTGCCAGCAGCGGACTAGCGGGCATCAATGAGCAGTTCTTC. The complete variable domain, with remaining parts taken from reference TRBV2 and TRBJ2-1, reads EPEVTQTPSHQVTQMGQEVILRCVPISNHLYFYWYRQILGQKVEFLVSFYNNEISEKSEIFDDQFSVERPDGSNFTLKIRSTKLEDSAMYFCASSGLAGINEQFFGPGTRLTVL.

The chain has TRBV7-8 and TRBJ2-1, with 9 bases fitting TRBD1. The CDR3 consists of 16 residues. Germline values: CDR1 SGHVS, CDR2 FQNEAQ. The V gene end was trimmed by 6 bases and the J gene end by 5 bases; junction bases not matched to a gene: 11. Here the CDR3 reads CASRPGQGIDNNEQFF. In nucleotides, the CDR3 is TGTGCCAGCAGACCCGGACAGGGGATTGACAACAATGAGCAGTTCTTC.

The V and J genes are TRBV15 and TRBJ2-5; 9 positions agree with TRBD2. The germline V gene encodes CDR1 LNHNV and CDR2 YYDKDF (reference sequence). The CDR3 length is 16 residues. J lost 8 bases, V lost 3 bases, and 13 bases had no gene match. In DNA, the CDR3 is TGTGCCACCAGCAGGTCTGACGCGGGAGGGCTCCAAACCCAGTACTTC. Its protein product is CATSRSDAGGLQTQYF.

The V gene is TRBV19, the J gene TRBJ1-2; tentative D call: TRBD1 (6 bases). Germline V gives CDR1 LNHDA, CDR2 SQIVND (reference sequence). The CDR3 is made up of 16 amino acids. V was cut by 8 bases and J by 0 bases, with 19 bases left in between. The CDR3, as DNA: TGTGCCAGTCGAACGCGACAGGACGTCACTAACTATGGCTACACCTTC. Encoded protein: CASRTRQDVTNYGYTF. The variable domain in full, with the rest retrieved from reference TRBV19 and TRBJ1-2, is DGGITQSPKYLFRKEGQNVTLSCEQNLNHDAMYWYRQDPGQGLRLIYYSQIVNDFQKGDIAEGYSVSREKKESFPLTVTSAQKNPTAFYLCASRTRQDVTNYGYTFGSGTRLTVV.

This chain connects TRBV20-1 to TRBJ2-1; TRBD2 agrees at 8 bases. The J segment lost 3 bases and the V segment lost 0 bases, leaving 7 bases of the junction unmatched. Per germline, CDR1 DFQATT and CDR2 SNEGSKA (reference sequence). This CDR3 is built from 16 residues. The CDR3 DNA is TGCAGTGCTAGAGAGGGGCGGGAGGACCTCTACAATGAGCAGTTCTTC. Amino acids: CSAREGREDLYNEQFF.

This clonotype was seen more than once but under ten times. The chain couples TRBV13 to TRBJ2-1, with 10 bases fitting TRBD2. From germline, CDR1 is PRHDT and CDR2 FYEKMQ (reference sequence). Losses at the gene ends were 3 bases for V and 3 bases for J; bases not matched to a gene: 2. The CDR3 covers 15 residues. CDR3 in amino acids: CASSFGTSDYNEQFF. For the CDR3, the DNA is TGTGCCAGCAGCTTCGGGACTAGCGACTACAATGAGCAGTTCTTC.

The rearrangement joins TRBV9 to TRBJ2-5; the D call may be TRBD1 or TRBD2 (5 bases each). CDR1 and CDR2 from the germline V gene are SGDLS and YYNGEE. The CDR3 is made up of 16 amino acids. Trimming pared 3 bases from V and 5 bases from J, leaving 20 bases between. In DNA form, the CDR3 reads TGTGCCAGCAGCGACCAGTTAGCTGGGGACCGGGAGACCCAGTACTTC. As protein: CASSDQLAGDRETQYF. The variable domain in full, completed from reference TRBV9 and TRBJ2-5, reads DSGVTQTPKHLITATGQRVTLRCSPRSGDLSVYWYQQSLDQGLQFLIQYYNGEERAKGNILERFSAQQFPDLHSELNLSSLELGDSALYFCASSDQLAGDRETQYFGPGTRLLVL.

This clonotype appeared a few times. The chain recombines TRBV12-3 or TRBV12-4 with TRBJ2-3; the D is unclear. V was shortened by 3 bases and J by 6 bases, with 7 bases between the two germline ends. The CDR3 loop spans 12 amino acids. CDR3 loop: CASSFLGDTQYF. DNA of the CDR3: TGTGCCAGCAGTTTTCTGGGGGATACGCAGTATTTT.

The chain couples TRBV9 to TRBJ2-7; TRBD2 matches 8 bases. The CDR3 has 15 amino acids. The germline gives CDR1 SGDLS, CDR2 YYNGEE. Unmatched junction bases numbered 11, after V lost 4 bases and J lost 5 bases. In DNA form, the CDR3 reads TGTGCCAGCAGCCCCAGCGGGAGTGAGACCCACGAGCAGTACTTC. This encodes CASSPSGSETHEQYF. The full variable domain, with the rest looked up from reference TRBV9 and TRBJ2-7, is DSGVTQTPKHLITATGQRVTLRCSPRSGDLSVYWYQQSLDQGLQFLIQYYNGEERAKGNILERFSAQQFPDLHSELNLSSLELGDSALYFCASSPSGSETHEQYFGPGTRLTVT.

This rearrangement joins TRBV27 to TRBJ2-1; D unclear. Germline CDR1 and CDR2: MNHEY and SMNVEV (reference sequence). This CDR3 is built from 14 residues. Trimming stripped 5 bases from V and 5 bases from J, with 13 bases between. As DNA, the CDR3 is TGTGCCAGCAGTACCCTTCTTTATAACAATGAGCAGTTCTTC. Translation: CASSTLLYNNEQFF.

V and J are TRBV27 and TRBJ1-1, with 8 bases identical to TRBD1. V shed 8 bases, J shed 4 bases, and the junction held 3 bases outside the gene matches. Per germline, CDR1 MNHEY and CDR2 SMNVEV (reference sequence). The CDR3 loop spans 12 amino acids. Written as DNA, the CDR3 is TGTGCCAGCCAGGGGGCGCCCACTGAAGCTTTCTTT. Residues: CASQGAPTEAFF.

The rearrangement links TRBV10-3 to TRBJ2-7; D ambiguous. This CDR3 contains 13 residues. Trimming cost V 0 bases and J 3 bases, with 6 bases left between them. The germline CDR1 and CDR2 sequences are ENHRY and SYGVKD. The CDR3 coding sequence is TGTGCCATCAGTGAGTCGACATTCTACGAGCAGTACTTC. Its protein is CAISESTFYEQYF.

This chain uses TRBV12-3 or TRBV12-4 with TRBJ2-2; D gene uncertain. CDR3 length: 13 residues. V was shortened by 5 bases and J by 4 bases, with 8 bases between the two germline ends. CDR3 nucleotides: TGTGCCAGCAGTCCGCCGAGCACCGGGGAGCTGTTTTTT. It translates to CASSPPSTGELFF.

The chain has TRBV25-1 and TRBJ1-1; perhaps TRBD1 as D (5 bases). V shed 2 bases and J shed 5 bases, with 9 bases lying between them. The CDR3 is 13 residues long. CDR1 and CDR2 (germline): MGHDK, SYGVNS. The DNA for the CDR3 is TGTGCCAGCAGTGAAGTGTGGGGGACTGAAGCTTTCTTT. Protein product: CASSEVWGTEAFF.

V and J are TRBV7-6 and TRBJ1-5; 7 nucleotides match TRBD1. The CDR3 is 17 residues long. Germline values: CDR1 SGHVS, CDR2 FNYEAQ. The trim removed 5 bases at V and 3 bases at J, leaving 13 bases unmatched. The chain's CDR3 is CASSHPFDRADNQPQHF. CDR3 coding DNA: TGTGCCAGCAGCCACCCCTTCGACAGGGCCGACAATCAGCCCCAGCATTTT.

V gene TRBV19 combines with J gene TRBJ2-6; tentatively, D is TRBD1 (5 bases). The V and J ends lost 5 bases and 2 bases respectively, with 13 bases between them. The CDR3 has 16 residues. The V gene's germline CDR1 is LNHDA and CDR2 SQIVND (reference sequence). The CDR3 sequence is CASSPQAQAGANVLTF. The CDR3, as DNA: TGTGCCAGTAGTCCACAGGCTCAGGCTGGGGCCAACGTCCTGACTTTC.

The V and J genes are TRBV3-1 and TRBJ1-1; 7 nucleotides match TRBD1. Germline loops: CDR1 LGHDT, CDR2 YNNKEL (reference sequence). The CDR3 extends over 14 amino acids. The trim removed 6 bases at V and 5 bases at J, leaving 9 bases unmatched. This CDR3 is CASRSTGRETEAFF. The CDR3 coding sequence is TGTGCCAGCAGATCGACAGGGCGTGAGACTGAAGCTTTCTTT.

The rearrangement links TRBV12-3 or TRBV12-4 to TRBJ1-2, with 7 bases identical to TRBD1. CDR3 length: 14 residues. V lost 5 bases to trimming and J lost 1 base; unmatched junction nucleotides: 4. The CDR3 here is CASSETGNNYGYTF. The CDR3 DNA reads TGTGCCAGCAGTGAGACAGGGAATAACTATGGCTACACCTTC.